This passage covers 13 T cell receptor beta chains from one sample sequenced in a study of cytomegalovirus exposure and HLA in healthy donors. TCRdb keeps only in-frame clones here, not all; method: immunoSEQ multiplex PCR. The table shows 100,000 to 150,000 clones, with nearly 90% occurring only once. Sequenced: PBMCs. The source is a young woman in good health and CMV-seronegative.

The chain is built from TRBV6-1 and TRBJ2-7; D remains unclear. Germline V gives CDR1 MNHNS, CDR2 SASEGT. The CDR3 extends over 13 amino acids. The V gene lost 0 bases and the J gene lost 6 bases, with 9 bases spanning the gap. CDR3 sequence: CASSEALVAEQYV. CDR3 sequence (DNA): TGTGCCAGCAGTGAAGCGCTGGTAGCCGAGCAGTACGTC.

The genes are TRBV15 and TRBJ1-5, with D perhaps matching TRBD1 (5 bases). The CDR3 is 15 amino acids. Germline V gives CDR1 LNHNV, CDR2 YYDKDF (reference sequence). Deletions cut 0 bases from V and 4 bases from J, with 10 bases between. Here the CDR3 DNA reads TGTGCCACCAGCAGAGATTTTCGGGGGAATCAGCCCCAGCATTTT. Residues: CATSRDFRGNQPQHF.

The rearrangement joins TRBV25-1 to TRBJ2-5; 7 nucleotides agree with TRBD2. The CDR3 is 17 amino acids. Losses at the gene ends were 1 base for V and 4 bases for J; bases not matched to a gene: 12. Germline V gene data show CDR1 as MGHDK and CDR2 as SYGVNS. The CDR3 reads CASSESGGGSFRETQYF. DNA for the CDR3: TGTGCCAGCAGTGAATCCGGGGGAGGGTCTTTTAGAGAGACCCAGTACTTC.

This clone was picked up a small number of times. The V gene is TRBV19, the J gene TRBJ1-4; D perhaps matches TRBD1 (5 bases). Trimming took 10 bases from V and 7 from J, leaving 19 bases between them. CDR3 length equals 14 residues. The germline V gene encodes CDR1 LNHDA and CDR2 SQIVND (reference sequence). Written as DNA, the CDR3 is TGTGCCATATCTCCCGGAGGGGCCGGTGAAAAACTGTTTTTT. It codes for CAISPGGAGEKLFF.

The rearrangement joins TRBV18 to TRBJ1-5; a weak D match, TRBD1 (6 bases). This CDR3 comprises 14 residues. The V end lost 6 bases, the J end lost 7 bases, and 16 bases lay between the germline ends. Germline lookup yields CDR1 KGHSH and CDR2 LQKENI. CDR3 loop: CASSLGQGRQPQHF. CDR3 nucleotides: TGTGCCAGCTCCCTGGGTCAGGGGCGCCAGCCCCAGCATTTT.

This chain connects TRBV27 to TRBJ1-2, with 8 nucleotides matching TRBD1. The V segment lost 3 bases and the J segment 8 bases; nucleotides outside the gene matches: 8. The CDR3 covers 14 residues. CDR1 MNHEY and CDR2 SMNVEV come from the germline V gene (reference sequence). The CDR3 region has the DNA TGTGCCAGCAGTTTGCTTGCAGGGGGCTGGGGCTACACCTTC. Its protein product is CASSLLAGGWGYTF.

This chain links TRBV19 with TRBJ2-7, with D perhaps matching TRBD1 (6 bases). V was shortened by 4 bases and J by 5 bases, with 9 bases between the two germline ends. CDR1 is LNHDA and CDR2 is SQIVND in the germline V gene (reference sequence). The CDR3 loop spans 12 amino acids. The CDR3 sequence: CASSTAGDEQYF. CDR3 DNA sequence: TGTGCCAGTAGTACCGCAGGGGACGAGCAGTACTTC.

This chain uses TRBV6-1 with TRBJ1-1; no reliable D call. Trimming removed 4 bases from V and 5 bases from J, with 11 bases in between. There are 13 residues in the CDR3. Germline lookup yields CDR1 MNHNS and CDR2 SASEGT. The CDR3, as DNA: TGTGCCAGCAGTGTAGGACGGAGGACTGAAGCTTTCTTT. It codes for CASSVGRRTEAFF.

The chain joins TRBV15 to TRBJ2-5; 11 bases fit TRBD2. There are 17 residues in the CDR3. CDR1 and CDR2 (germline): LNHNV, YYDKDF (reference sequence). V shed 1 base, J shed 2 bases, and the junction held 6 bases outside the gene matches. This CDR3 reads CATSRGTSGGPQETQYF. The CDR3 nucleotides are TGTGCCACCAGCAGAGGAACTAGCGGGGGACCTCAAGAGACCCAGTACTTC.

Comments on this clone: The sample contains more than one DNA sequence encoding this CDR3. The chain has TRBV30 and TRBJ1-3, with D tentatively TRBD1 (5 bases). The CDR3 sequence is 12 residues long. V was shortened by 4 bases and J by 1 base, with 5 bases between the two germline ends. CDR1 and CDR2 (germline): GTSNPN, SVGIG (reference sequence). The CDR3 is CAWTGSGNTIYF. The DNA of the CDR3 is TGTGCCTGGACAGGGTCTGGAAACACCATATATTTT. The full variable domain, rest sourced from reference TRBV30 and TRBJ1-3, is SQTIHQWPATLVQPVGSPLSLECTVEGTSNPNLYWYRQAAGRGLQLLFYSVGIGQISSEVPQNLSASRPQDRQFILSSKKLLLSDSGFYLCAWTGSGNTIYFGEGSWLTVV.

The rearrangement joins TRBV29-1 to TRBJ2-1; D gene ambiguous. Germline V gene data show CDR1 as SQVTM and CDR2 as ANQGSEA. V lost 3 bases to trimming and J lost 4 bases, with 7 bases between them. The CDR3 spans 12 residues. CDR3 in amino acids: CSVDWQYNEQFF. CDR3 sequence (DNA): TGCAGCGTTGACTGGCAGTACAATGAGCAGTTCTTC.

The chain recombines TRBV5-5 with TRBJ2-5; TRBD1 might be the D (5 bases). Germline CDR1 and CDR2: SGHKS and YYEKEE (reference sequence). Trimming removed 2 bases from V and 3 bases from J, with 8 bases in between. CDR3 length: 13 residues. The CDR3 DNA reads TGTGCCAGCAGCTTCAACAGGAAAGAGACCCAGTACTTC. This translates into CASSFNRKETQYF. The full variable domain, its missing parts supplied by reference TRBV5-5 and TRBJ2-5, is DAGVTQSPTHLIKTRGQQVTLRCSPISGHKSVSWYQQVLGQGPQFIFQYYEKEERGRGNFPDRFSARQFPNYSSELNVNALLLGDSALYLCASSFNRKETQYFGPGTRLLVL.

The table lists this clone with a count of one. The J gene is TRBJ1-2, the V gene TRBV28; tentative D call: TRBD1 (5 bases). CDR3 length: 13 amino acids. The V end lost 1 base, the J end lost 6 bases, and 9 bases lay between the germline ends. Germline V gene lookup returns CDR1 MDHEN and CDR2 SYDVKM. DNA for the CDR3: TGTGCCAGCAGTTTATTACGGGGGGATGGCTACACCTTC. It specifies CASSLLRGDGYTF.